The next 28 T cell receptor beta chains were all read from a single sample in a study of blood T cell repertoires in COVID-19. The repertoire was sequenced with immunoSEQ multiplex PCR; TCRdb's copy has only in-frame clones and lacks some. Of approximately 50,000 clones in the sample, 79% were seen once. Sequencing was done on a sample of peripheral blood. These receptors were obtained from a man aged 65 to 79 with acute or convalescent COVID-19.

This chain joins TRBV11-2 and TRBJ2-5; TRBD1 matches 7 bases. Trimming at V came to 3 bases and at J to 2 bases, leaving 6 bases not matched to a gene. CDR1 and CDR2 from the germline V gene are SGHAT and FQNNGV. The CDR3 covers 15 residues. CDR3 sequence (DNA): TGTGCCAGCAGCTTTGGGACAGTCTTGCAAGAGACCCAGTACTTC. Residues: CASSFGTVLQETQYF.

The chain joins TRBV11-3 to TRBJ2-7; TRBD2 matches 8 bases. Germline loops: CDR1 SGHNT, CDR2 YENEEA. V gave up 2 bases and J gave up 2 bases; unmatched junction bases: 5. This CDR3 has 15 residues. This CDR3 reads CASSLLSGGAYEQYF. The CDR3 DNA is TGTGCCAGCAGCTTACTCTCCGGGGGGGCCTACGAGCAGTACTTC.

The chain has TRBV6-5 and TRBJ2-2, with 9 bases aligning to TRBD1. The ends lost 7 bases at V and 7 bases at J; junction bases unmatched: 7. Per germline, CDR1 MNHEY and CDR2 SVGAGI. CDR3 length: 14 amino acids. The CDR3 sequence is CASIRTGAGGELFF. CDR3 sequence (DNA): TGTGCCAGCATCAGGACAGGGGCGGGCGGGGAGCTGTTTTTT.

V and J are TRBV6-5 and TRBJ1-2; no clear D gene. Germline-derived CDR1 and CDR2 are MNHEY and SVGAGI. The CDR3 has 13 residues. The ends were cut back, 6 bases at V and 3 bases at J, with 11 bases in the middle. The CDR3: CASRRTNDYGYTF. The CDR3 bases are TGTGCCAGCAGGCGGACTAATGACTATGGCTACACCTTC.

The chain is built from TRBV12-5 and TRBJ1-6; the match to TRBD1 covers 8 bases. V lost 7 bases to trimming and J lost 0 bases; unmatched junction nucleotides: 5. The CDR3 totals 16 residues. Germline CDR1 LGHNT, CDR2 FRNRAP. The CDR3 DNA sequence: TGTGCTAGTGACGCAGGGGGCGCCTCCTATAATTCACCCCTCCACTTT. Translating gives CASDAGGASYNSPLHF.

J is TRBJ1-1 and V is TRBV7-2, with a tentative D call TRBD1 (6 bases). V lost 9 bases to trimming and J lost 0 bases, with 11 bases between them. The CDR3 length is 13 residues. The germline V gene has CDR1 SGHTA and CDR2 FQGNSA. This CDR3 is CASKQGMNTEAFF. Here the CDR3 DNA reads TGTGCCAGTAAACAGGGAATGAACACTGAAGCTTTCTTT. The entire variable domain, with the rest obtained from reference TRBV7-2 and TRBJ1-1, is as follows: GAGVSQSPSNKVTEKGKDVELRCDPISGHTALYWYRQSLGQGLEFLIYFQGNSAPDKSGLPSDRFSAERTGGSVSTLTIQRTQQEDSAVYLCASKQGMNTEAFFGQGTRLTVV.

The CDR3 region is CASSKQGNYGYTF. The CDR3 nucleotides read TGTGCCAGTAGTAAGCAGGGAAACTATGGCTACACCTTC. The chain joins TRBV19 to TRBJ1-2, with D perhaps matching TRBD1 (5 bases). The CDR3 runs to 13 residues. Trimming left V 4 bases short and J 2 bases short, with 8 bases between. Per germline, CDR1 LNHDA and CDR2 SQIVND (reference sequence).

The J gene is TRBJ2-5, the V gene TRBV2, with 7 nucleotides matching TRBD1. CDR1 and CDR2 from the germline V gene are SNHLY and FYNNEI. The CDR3 has 10 residues. Trimming removed 11 bases from V and 4 bases from J; junction bases left unmatched: 1. The CDR3 region is CAAGGETQYF. CDR3 DNA: TGTGCCGCAGGGGGAGAGACCCAGTACTTC. The full variable domain, in which reference TRBV2 and TRBJ2-5 provide the parts outside the CDR3, is EPEVTQTPSHQVTQMGQEVILRCVPISNHLYFYWYRQILGQKVEFLVSFYNNEISEKSEIFDDQFSVERPDGSNFTLKIRSTKLEDSAMYFCAAGGETQYFGPGTRLLVL.

This clone turned up a few times. This sequence joins TRBV7-2 and TRBJ2-1, with D possibly matching TRBD1 (6 bases). Germline V gives CDR1 SGHTA, CDR2 FQGNSA. With 5 bases removed from V and 9 bases from J, the gap between germline ends came to 14 bases. The CDR3 is 13 amino acids. This chain's CDR3 is CASSAGQTLEQFF. The DNA for the CDR3 is TGTGCCAGCAGCGCCGGACAGACCCTTGAGCAGTTCTTC.

The CDR3 coding sequence is TGTGCCAGCAGTGGGGACAGAATCTATGGCTACACCTTC. It codes for CASSGDRIYGYTF. The V and J genes are TRBV2 and TRBJ1-2, with 7 nucleotides matching TRBD1. The CDR3 spans 13 residues. Germline lookup yields CDR1 SNHLY and CDR2 FYNNEI. J lost 4 bases, V lost 4 bases, and 3 bases had no gene match.

The chain has TRBV9 and TRBJ1-1; D is possibly TRBD1 (5 bases). From germline, CDR1 is SGDLS and CDR2 YYNGEE. The CDR3 contains 16 residues. Deletions cut 4 bases from V and 3 bases from J, with 19 bases between. The CDR3 nucleotides are TGTGCCAGCAGCCTGGGAGGGGCCCGGTCGGACACTGAAGCTTTCTTT. Translating gives CASSLGGARSDTEAFF.

V is TRBV29-1 and J is TRBJ1-1; tentative D call: TRBD1 (5 bases). Germline loops: CDR1 SQVTM, CDR2 ANQGSEA. The germline V and J ends were trimmed by 7 bases and 0 bases, with 12 bases remaining between them. The CDR3 is made up of 13 amino acids. CDR3 in DNA: TGCAGCGCCTCAGGGTCAATGAACACTGAAGCTTTCTTT. It specifies CSASGSMNTEAFF.

The J gene is TRBJ2-1, the V gene TRBV21-1; the DNA was not used to check the table's D call, TRBD2. TRBV21-1 is noted as a pseudogene. There are 16 residues in the CDR3. In DNA form, the CDR3 reads TGTGCCAGCAGCAAAGAAGCGCGGGAGGGCAATGATGAGCAGTTCTTC. Protein product: CASSKEAREGNDEQFF.

The rearrangement uses TRBV4-3 and TRBJ2-5; maybe TRBD1 (5 bases). The CDR3 has 14 residues. Germline V gene data show CDR1 as LGHNA and CDR2 as YSLEER. Trimming took 0 bases from V and 7 from J, leaving 12 bases between them. DNA for the CDR3: TGCGCCAGCAGCCAAGATGGGGCTTTAGGGACCCAGTACTTC. Translating gives CASSQDGALGTQYF.

DNA of the CDR3: TGTGCCAGCAGTAACGACCCGGGACAGCATCCCTATGGCTACACCTTC. Residues: CASSNDPGQHPYGYTF. The chain has TRBV6-2 or TRBV6-3 and TRBJ1-2, with TRBD1 matching over 7 bases. The length of the CDR3 is 16 residues. Unmatched junction bases numbered 13, after V lost 5 bases and J lost 4 bases. Germline V gene data show CDR1 as MNHEY and CDR2 as SVGEGT.

About this clone: Germline is not matched at one junction end, which may reflect a read error. The chain is built from TRBV29-1 and TRBJ1-4; D remains ambiguous. The CDR3 extends over 12 amino acids. Germline V gene lookup returns CDR1 SQVTM and CDR2 ANQGSEA. CDR3 protein: CAWGEGNEKLFF. CDR3 coding DNA: TGTGCCTGGGGAGAGGGTAATGAAAAACTGTTTTTT.

J is TRBJ2-7 and V is TRBV9, with 10 bases aligning to TRBD2. The CDR3 loop spans 15 amino acids. In germline, CDR1 is SGDLS, CDR2 YYNGEE. V was clipped by 0 bases and J by 2 bases; unmatched bases: 2. The CDR3 nucleotides read TGTGCCAGCAGCGTAGCTAGCGGGAGAACCTACGAGCAGTACTTC. The encoded protein is CASSVASGRTYEQYF. The full variable domain, in which reference TRBV9 and TRBJ2-7 provide the parts outside the CDR3, is DSGVTQTPKHLITATGQRVTLRCSPRSGDLSVYWYQQSLDQGLQFLIQYYNGEERAKGNILERFSAQQFPDLHSELNLSSLELGDSALYFCASSVASGRTYEQYFGPGTRLTVT.

V gene TRBV7-2 combines with J gene TRBJ2-7; D perhaps matches TRBD2 (6 bases). From germline, CDR1 is SGHTA and CDR2 FQGNSA. The CDR3 is 14 residues long. V was shortened by 4 bases and J by 7 bases, with 17 bases between the two germline ends. CDR3 sequence (DNA): TGTGCCAGCAGCTCTCGGACTAACCTTGAGGAGCAGTACTTC. The encoded protein is CASSSRTNLEEQYF.

The chain recombines TRBV5-5 with TRBJ1-2; no clear D. V dropped 5 bases and J dropped 0 bases, with 26 bases sitting between them. CDR3 length: 19 residues. Germline loops: CDR1 SGHKS, CDR2 YYEKEE (reference sequence). The CDR3 loop is CASSSTLRVRGNANYGYTF. The DNA of the CDR3 is TGTGCCAGCAGTTCCACACTCCGGGTCCGCGGGAATGCTAACTATGGCTACACCTTC. Drawing the rest from reference TRBV5-5 and TRBJ1-2, the complete variable domain is DAGVTQSPTHLIKTRGQQVTLRCSPISGHKSVSWYQQVLGQGPQFIFQYYEKEERGRGNFPDRFSARQFPNYSSELNVNALLLGDSALYLCASSSTLRVRGNANYGYTFGSGTRLTVV.

This chain joins TRBV5-1 and TRBJ1-2; TRBD1 aligns across 7 bases. Trimming at V came to 4 bases and at J to 1 base, leaving 7 bases not matched to a gene. Germline CDR1 and CDR2: SGHRS and YFSETQ. CDR3 length: 15 amino acids. For the CDR3, the DNA is TGCGCCAGCAGCACCGGACAGGCCGTTAACTATGGCTACACCTTC. Translation gives CASSTGQAVNYGYTF.

This chain uses TRBV7-9 with TRBJ1-2; a possible D gene is TRBD1 (5 bases). The CDR3 is 18 residues long. The V gene lost 0 bases and the J gene lost 2 bases, with 19 bases spanning the gap. Germline values: CDR1 SEHNR, CDR2 FQNEAQ (reference sequence). CDR3 sequence (DNA): TGTGCCAGCAGCTTAGCTAAAGGACATACGGGGGAGAACTATGGCTACACCTTC. Translation: CASSLAKGHTGENYGYTF.

The chain couples TRBV5-3 to TRBJ2-7; possibly TRBD1 for D (6 bases). TRBV5-3 qualifies as an ORF whose function is uncertain. There are 13 residues in the CDR3. Deletions cut 5 bases from V and 6 bases from J, with 15 bases between. CDR3 sequence reads: CARRRGGTAEQYF. CDR3 nucleotides: TGTGCCAGAAGGAGAGGGGGAACGGCCGAGCAGTACTTC.

This chain's CDR3 is CASSMGGLAVIAKNIQYF. The CDR3 region has the DNA TGTGCCAGTAGTATGGGGGGACTAGCGGTAATAGCCAAAAACATTCAGTACTTC. V and J are TRBV19 and TRBJ2-4; 11 bases agree with TRBD2. This CDR3 has 18 amino acids. Per germline, CDR1 LNHDA and CDR2 SQIVND (reference sequence). The V segment lost 3 bases and the J segment 0 bases; nucleotides outside the gene matches: 7.

The V gene is TRBV11-3, the J gene TRBJ2-5, with a tentative D call TRBD2 (5 bases). The CDR3 runs 16 residues. V dropped 0 bases and J dropped 5 bases, with 16 bases sitting between them. Germline V gene sequence: CDR1 SGHNT, CDR2 YENEEA. CDR3 in DNA: TGTGCCAGCAGCTTAGACGGGCTCACGGGCGGGGAGACCCAGTACTTC. The encoded protein is CASSLDGLTGGETQYF. The full variable domain, in which reference TRBV11-3 and TRBJ2-5 provide the parts outside the CDR3, is EAGVVQSPRYKIIEKKQPVAFWCNPISGHNTLYWYLQNLGQGPELLIRYENEEAVDDSQLPKDRFSAERLKGVDSTLKIQPAELGDSAVYLCASSLDGLTGGETQYFGPGTRLLVL.

This clone has just a few counts. The chain couples TRBV6-2 or TRBV6-3 to TRBJ1-2, with D unclear. V lost 0 bases, J lost 7 bases, and 9 bases lay in between. Per germline, CDR1 MNHEY and CDR2 SVGEGT. The CDR3 length is 13 residues. The CDR3 nucleotides are TGTGCCAGCAGTTACTCCTCTGGACTTGGCTACACCTTC. This translates into CASSYSSGLGYTF.

This rearrangement joins TRBV2 to TRBJ2-5; D is uncertain. CDR3 size: 14 residues. The V and J ends lost 0 bases and 1 base respectively, with 6 bases between them. Germline CDR1 is SNHLY and CDR2 is FYNNEI. This CDR3 is CASSEARIQETQYF. In nucleotides, the CDR3 is TGTGCCAGCAGTGAAGCGCGGATCCAAGAGACCCAGTACTTC.

The gene calls are TRBV6-5 and TRBJ2-7, with 8 bases that match TRBD2. V gave up 2 bases and J gave up 4 bases; unmatched junction bases: 4. This CDR3 has 14 amino acids. CDR1 and CDR2 from the germline V gene are MNHEY and SVGAGI. For the CDR3, the DNA is TGTGCCAGCAGTTACATGAGCGGGAGATACGAGCAGTACTTC. This sequence encodes CASSYMSGRYEQYF.

V usage is TRBV6-2 or TRBV6-3 and J usage is TRBJ2-5, with D perhaps matching TRBD2 (5 bases). Germline CDR1 MNHEY, CDR2 SVGEGT. This CDR3 spans 13 amino acids. V gave up 7 bases and J gave up 0 bases, with 9 bases separating them. The CDR3 region has the DNA TGTGCCAGCAACCCCGGGAACCAAGAGACCCAGTACTTC. Amino acids: CASNPGNQETQYF.